The 28 T cell receptor beta chains reported below all come from one sample, sequenced in a study of T cells expressing NK-cell markers. TCRdb reanalyzed the 5' RACE reads and collapses them to one entry per CDR3 protein, without DNA. Reported are roughly 160,000 distinct CDR3 sequences; the ten largest clones contain 20% to 25%. The specimen was blood T cells: a sorted CD56 or NKG2C T cell subset, CD4+ or CD8+ T cells, or bulk PBMC T cells (not recorded which). The receptor set was obtained from a man between 18 and 69 years old in good health.

The rearrangement uses TRBV10-3 and TRBJ2-7; TCRdb's D gene call, TRBD2, goes unchecked for lack of DNA. This CDR3 has 16 residues. Germline-derived CDR1 and CDR2 are ENHRY and SYGVKD. CDR3 sequence: CAISERQGREASEQYF.

V usage is TRBV7-9 and J usage is TRBJ2-7; the D call of TRBD1 rests on TCRdb alone, since no DNA is present to check it. The V gene's germline CDR1 is SEHNR and CDR2 FQNEAQ (reference sequence). The CDR3 has 15 amino acids. The CDR3: CASSPRDSVSREQYF.

The V gene is TRBV18, the J gene TRBJ2-2; TCRdb indicates TRBD1, and absent DNA this call remains unverified. The length of the CDR3 is 18 residues. Per germline, CDR1 KGHSH and CDR2 LQKENI. The chain's CDR3 is CASSPDPPGQGNTGELFF.

The CDR3 loop is CASGYGAFGELFF. This chain uses TRBV12-5 with TRBJ2-2; there is no DNA to check the TCRdb D call of TRBD1. CDR1 is LGHNT and CDR2 is FRNRAP in the germline V gene. The CDR3 has 13 residues.

The J gene is TRBJ2-2, the V gene TRBV9. The germline V gene has CDR1 SGDLS and CDR2 YYNGEE. The CDR3 is 16 residues long. The CDR3 is CASSVVSSENTGELFF.

The rearrangement links TRBV6-7 to TRBJ2-1; TCRdb calls TRBD1, which cannot be checked without DNA. TRBV6-7 is an open reading frame whose function is uncertain. This CDR3 has 18 amino acids. CDR3 sequence: CASRKPGTGRLSNNEQFF.

The rearrangement joins TRBV12-3 or TRBV12-4 to TRBJ2-2; TCRdb proposes TRBD2, but this gene call is untestable without DNA. The CDR3 has 15 amino acids. The chain's CDR3 is CASSFYGEGTGELFF.

V gene TRBV7-9 combines with J gene TRBJ2-4; TCRdb names TRBD2, which stays unverified in the absence of DNA. The CDR3 is 16 residues long. Germline V gene sequence: CDR1 SEHNR, CDR2 FQNEAQ (reference sequence). The CDR3 reads CASSSSCCGVKAIQYF. The whole variable domain, filled in from reference TRBV7-9 and TRBJ2-4, reads DTGVSQNPRHKITKRGQNVTFRCDPISEHNRLYWYRQTLGQGPEFLTYFQNEAQLEKSRLLSDRFSAERPKGSFSTLEIQRTEQGDSAMYLCASSSSCCGVKAIQYFGAGTRLSVL.

The chain combines TRBV12-3 or TRBV12-4 with TRBJ2-4; TCRdb outputs TRBD2, but without DNA this stays unchecked. The CDR3 covers 12 residues. The CDR3 reads CASGWAENIQYF.

The chain carries TRBV6-6 and TRBJ2-7; the D gene TCRdb calls, TRBD2, cannot be checked with no DNA. Germline assignment: CDR1 MNHNY and CDR2 SVGAGI (reference sequence). This CDR3 is built from 12 residues. The CDR3 loop reads CASSSMGGEQYF.

V usage is TRBV21-1 and J usage is TRBJ2-7; absent DNA, TCRdb's TRBD2 call cannot be checked. TRBV21-1 is tagged as a pseudogene. This CDR3 has 15 residues. CDR3 sequence reads: CASKKGREARDEQYF.

The chain carries TRBV20-1 and TRBJ2-7. The CDR3 is 14 residues long. Per the germline V gene, CDR1 is DFQATT and CDR2 is SNEGSKA (reference sequence). The CDR3 is CSARDDGTSYEQYF.

This chain uses TRBV19 with TRBJ2-1. The CDR3 is made up of 14 amino acids. In germline, CDR1 is LNHDA, CDR2 SQIVND (reference sequence). The CDR3 loop reads CASSLAVAYNEQFF.

The rearrangement joins TRBV19 to TRBJ2-1; TCRdb designates TRBD1, a call that cannot be tested without DNA. The germline gives CDR1 LNHDA, CDR2 SQIVND (reference sequence). The CDR3 is 15 residues long. The chain's CDR3 is CASTPMGVGYNEQFF.

J is TRBJ1-1 and V is TRBV9; the D gene TCRdb calls, TRBD1, cannot be checked with no DNA. The CDR3 has 14 residues. Germline-derived CDR1 and CDR2 are SGDLS and YYNGEE. The CDR3 spells CASKGGTPNTEAFF.

The chain recombines TRBV20-1 with TRBJ1-6; TCRdb outputs TRBD1, but without DNA this stays unchecked. The CDR3 totals 15 residues. From germline, CDR1 is DFQATT and CDR2 SNEGSKA (reference sequence). The CDR3 here is CSARDSDRGMSPLHF.

The chain combines TRBV4-2 with TRBJ1-1; without DNA, the TCRdb call of TRBD1 cannot be checked. Germline CDR1 and CDR2: LGHNA and YNFKEQ. CDR3 length equals 15 residues. The CDR3: CASSQPGQQNTEAFF.

The chain combines TRBV7-3 with TRBJ2-2; TCRdb calls TRBD1, which cannot be checked without DNA. Germline values: CDR1 SGHTA, CDR2 FQGTGA. There are 15 residues in the CDR3. This chain's CDR3 is CASSQGLGDTGELFF.

The chain combines TRBV7-8 with TRBJ2-7. Germline-derived CDR1 and CDR2 are SGHVS and FQNEAQ. CDR3 length: 13 amino acids. The CDR3: CASSLERTYEQYF.

CDR3 region: CASSRISGLSSYNEQFF. V and J are TRBV13 and TRBJ2-1; TCRdb designates TRBD2, a call that cannot be tested without DNA. Germline loops: CDR1 PRHDT, CDR2 FYEKMQ (reference sequence). There are 17 residues in the CDR3.

The gene calls are TRBV12-3 or TRBV12-4 and TRBJ1-4. CDR3 size: 12 residues. This CDR3 reads CASSLNLEKLFF.

This chain connects TRBV4-2 to TRBJ2-2. The CDR3 is 14 amino acids. Germline CDR1 reads LGHNA; CDR2 reads YNFKEQ. The CDR3 protein is CASSQDAGAGELFF.

The gene calls are TRBV6-1 and TRBJ1-5. The germline gives CDR1 MNHNS, CDR2 SASEGT. CDR3 size: 14 residues. CDR3 amino acids: CASSEGEGHQPQHF.

The chain has TRBV7-9 and TRBJ2-7; as DNA is missing, the TRBD2 call by TCRdb cannot be tested. The CDR3 covers 17 residues. The germline CDR1 and CDR2 sequences are SEHNR and FQNEAQ (reference sequence). The CDR3 region is CASSLTSGGLSTYEQYF.

The chain joins TRBV19 to TRBJ2-7. CDR1 and CDR2 from the germline V gene are LNHDA and SQIVND (reference sequence). The CDR3 loop spans 13 amino acids. CDR3 region: CASSPDLGYEQYF.

The V call is TRBV5-1, the J call TRBJ2-2. The CDR3 has 14 amino acids. The germline CDR1 and CDR2 sequences are SGHRS and YFSETQ. The CDR3 loop is CASSWWQNTGELFF.

V usage is TRBV9 and J usage is TRBJ1-2. Germline V lookup: CDR1 SGDLS, CDR2 YYNGEE. This CDR3 spans 13 amino acids. The CDR3 loop reads CASSGVQPHGYTF.

The chain employs TRBV7-2 and TRBJ2-5; there is no DNA to check the TCRdb D call of TRBD2. Germline V lookup: CDR1 SGHTA, CDR2 FQGNSA. The CDR3 length is 16 residues. CDR3 amino acids: CASSWGGLAVQETQYF.